A selection of T cell receptor beta chains follows, all from one sample in a study of shared clonotypes between healthy human individuals. Some clones are missing from TCRdb's copy, which holds only in-frame ones; the method was immunoSEQ multiplex PCR. Of 1,400,000 or so clones in the sample, less than 99% are singletons; the top ten hold around 0.33%. The sequencing input was naive CD4+ T cells sorted from blood. These receptor sequences come from a young man in good health. Both conserved end residues are part of each CDR3. Fields, in order: J gene, clone size, CDR3 length, V gene, D gene, CDR3 DNA, CDR3 protein. D genes are given only for firm matches. The size field is filled for only some rows; it gives once, few, many or a size class.

>TRBJ2-1|once|15|TRBV11-2|.
TGTGCCAGCAGCCCCCCGGGACTCCCGACCAATGAGCAGTTCTTC
CASSPPGLPTNEQFF
>TRBJ1-1|.|16|TRBV5-1|.
TGCGCCAGCAGCTTGCGGGGGCCGCACATGAACACTGAAGCTTTCTTT
CASSLRGPHMNTEAFF
>TRBJ1-2|.|18|TRBV18|.
TGTGCCAGCTCACCCACGGTGGCTCCCCTGTCCGACTATGATGGCTACACCTTC
CASSPTVAPLSDYDGYTF
>TRBJ2-3|.|15|TRBV9|TRBD2
TGTGCCAGCAGCGTTTTTGCGGGAGTCACAGATACGCAGTATTTT
CASSVFAGVTDTQYF
>TRBJ1-2|.|15|TRBV27|.
TGTGCCAGCAGTCCGAACCCCCCAGTATCCTATGGCTACACCTTC
CASSPNPPVSYGYTF
>TRBJ1-5|once|13|TRBV7-9|.
TGTGCCAGCACGGTAGCGGGGGGAAAGCCCCAGCATTTT
CASTVAGGKPQHF
>TRBJ2-5|.|14|TRBV5-1|.
TGCGCCAGCAGCTTGATTATGGGTTCGGAGACCCAGTACTTC
CASSLIMGSETQYF
>TRBJ1-2|.|14|TRBV11-2|.
TGTGCCAGCAGCTTGACTCTGGGAGGCGGTGGCTACACCTTC
CASSLTLGGGGYTF
>TRBJ2-4|.|13|TRBV18|.
TGTGCCAGCTCACTTTTAGCCAAAAACATTCAGTACTTC
CASSLLAKNIQYF
>TRBJ2-7|.|15|TRBV14|.
TGTGCCAGCAGCCAAGGATCGATTTTCTTCTACGAGCAGTACTTC
CASSQGSIFFYEQYF
>TRBJ2-1|.|15|TRBV18|TRBD2
TGTGCCAGCTCCTACGGACTAGCGGATTACAATGAGCAGTTCTTC
CASSYGLADYNEQFF
>TRBJ2-7|once|14|TRBV11-2|TRBD2
TGTGCCAGCAGCCAGATTGGGGGGGTATCCGAGCAGTACTTC
CASSQIGGVSEQYF
>TRBJ1-1|.|15|TRBV9|.
TGTGCCAGCAGCGTAGTGGGGGGGATGAACACTGAAGCTTTCTTT
CASSVVGGMNTEAFF
>TRBJ1-4|.|15|TRBV18|.
TGTGCCAGCTCTTCCCTCGGGGCAACTAATGAAAAACTGTTTTTT
CASSSLGATNEKLFF
>TRBJ2-1|.|14|TRBV25-1|TRBD2
TGTGCCAGCAGTCCTGAACTAGCGGGAAGTGAGCAGTTCTTC
CASSPELAGSEQFF
>TRBJ1-5|.|16|TRBV19|TRBD1
TGTGCCAGTAGTATGGCGGCGAGGGGGCCACATCAGCCCCAGCATTTT
CASSMAARGPHQPQHF
>TRBJ2-7|.|13|TRBV5-1|.
TGCGCCAGCAGCACCCCTTTGGTTAACGAGCAGTACTTC
CASSTPLVNEQYF
>TRBJ2-7|.|15|TRBV6-5|TRBD1
TGTGCCAGCAAACGACAGGGGAGCTATCCCTACGAGCAGTACTTC
CASKRQGSYPYEQYF
>TRBJ2-1|.|14|TRBV9|.
TGTGCCAGCAGCGTAGTTGGACAGTACAATGAGCAGTTCTTC
CASSVVGQYNEQFF
>TRBJ2-2|once|15|TRBV5-1|.
TGCGCCAGCAGGCCGACAGAGGGAGACACCGGGGAGCTGTTTTTT
CASRPTEGDTGELFF
>TRBJ2-3|.|18|TRBV7-9|.
TGTGCCAGCAGCTTAGTCGTGGGCGGGGACAGAAGCACAGATACGCAGTATTTT
CASSLVVGGDRSTDTQYF
>TRBJ2-7|.|12|TRBV28|.
TGTGCCAGCAGTTTATTATACTACGAGCAGTACTTC
CASSLLYYEQYF
>TRBJ2-7|.|12|TRBV30|.
TGTGCCTGGAGTACGGGTTTGTACGAGCAGTACTTC
CAWSTGLYEQYF
>TRBJ2-1|.|15|TRBV4-1|TRBD2
TGCGCCAGCAGCCAAGAGCTAGCGGTTCCCAATGAGCAGTTCTTC
CASSQELAVPNEQFF
>TRBJ2-1|.|16|TRBV5-4|TRBD2
TGTGCCAGCAGCTTGGGGGCTAGCGGGAGCTACAATGAGCAGTTCTTC
CASSLGASGSYNEQFF
>TRBJ1-4|.|14|TRBV15|.
TGTGCCACCAGCAGCGCAGGGTCGAATGAAAAACTGTTTTTT
CATSSAGSNEKLFF
>TRBJ2-2|once|17|TRBV7-2|TRBD2
TGTGCCAGCAGCTTATGGGGACTAGCGGGAGTACCCGGGGAGCTGTTTTTT
CASSLWGLAGVPGELFF
>TRBJ2-2|.|15|TRBV7-9|.
TGTGCCAGCAGCTTAGTGGGCCGCGTCACCGGGGAGCTGTTTTTT
CASSLVGRVTGELFF
>TRBJ2-2|.|14|TRBV25-1|.
TGTGCCACCCACCGGGACACTCGTTTCGGGGAGCTGTTTTTT
CATHRDTRFGELFF
>TRBJ1-3|.|14|TRBV7-9|.
TGTGCCAGCGAAGACAGATCTCCGGGAAACACCATATATTTT
CASEDRSPGNTIYF
>TRBJ2-3|.|20|TRBV10-2|TRBD1
TGCGCCAGTAAAAACGCCGGGACAGCCAACCTCCCGACGGGCACAGATACGCAGTATTTT
CASKNAGTANLPTGTDTQYF
>TRBJ1-4|.|14|TRBV10-2|TRBD1
TGCGCCACCAGGACAGGGGGCGGGTATGAAAAACTGTTTTTT
CATRTGGGYEKLFF
>TRBJ2-1|.|15|TRBV6-4|TRBD2
TGTGCCAGCAGCAAGACTAGCGGGACTCACAATGAGCAGTTCTTC
CASSKTSGTHNEQFF
>TRBJ2-3|.|14|TRBV5-5|.
TGTGCCAGCAGCTTTTGGGAAGGGGGAGCGACGCAGTATTTT
CASSFWEGGATQYF
>TRBJ2-5|.|15|TRBV5-4|TRBD2
TGTGCCAGCAGCGCCGGGACTAGCGGCCAAGAGACCCAGTACTTC
CASSAGTSGQETQYF
>TRBJ2-2|.|14|TRBV19|TRBD2
TGTGCCTCTAGCGGGAGTCATAGGACCGGGGAGCTGTTTTTT
CASSGSHRTGELFF
>TRBJ1-4|.|15|TRBV5-4|.
TGTGCCAGCAGCCCCAGGGTAGGGGCTAATGAAAAACTGTTTTTT
CASSPRVGANEKLFF
>TRBJ2-7|.|13|TRBV5-4|.
TGTGCCAGCAGCCTAGAGCCTAGGGGCGAGCAGTACTTC
CASSLEPRGEQYF
>TRBJ1-3|once|16|TRBV4-3|.
TGCGCCAGCAGCCAAGAAGGATCGCTCTCTGGAAACACCATATATTTT
CASSQEGSLSGNTIYF
>TRBJ2-1|.|11|TRBV9|.
TGTGCCAGCAGCGTTGGGGGTGAGCAGTTCTTC
CASSVGGEQFF
>TRBJ1-2|.|14|TRBV9|.
TGTGCCAGCAGCACCAATCGGCTGATCTATGGCTACACCTTC
CASSTNRLIYGYTF
>TRBJ1-4|.|16|TRBV5-1|.
TGCGCCAGCAGCCGATCAGGGGCAGCGACTAATGAAAAACTGTTTTTT
CASSRSGAATNEKLFF
>TRBJ2-1|.|17|TRBV15|.
TGTGCCACCAGCAGAGATGGGGCCACACGCTCCTACAATGAGCAGTTCTTC
CATSRDGATRSYNEQFF
>TRBJ2-5|.|10|TRBV20-1|.
TGCAGTGCTAGCTACCAGACCCAGTACTTC
CSASYQTQYF
>TRBJ2-1|.|12|TRBV6-1|.
TGTGCCAGCGGCAGTTTGGGCAATGAGCAGTTCTTC
CASGSLGNEQFF
>TRBJ1-2|.|15|TRBV28|.
TGTGCCAGCAGTTTAAACCTTATTATTCCGTATGGCTACACCTTC
CASSLNLIIPYGYTF
>TRBJ2-1|once|15|TRBV15|TRBD2
TGTGCCACCAGAGAGCGGGACTCCTTATACAATGAGCAGTTCTTC
CATRERDSLYNEQFF
>TRBJ2-5|.|16|TRBV11-3|TRBD2
TGTGCCAGCAGCTTAGGGACTAGCGGTCTCGGAGAGACCCAGTACTTC
CASSLGTSGLGETQYF